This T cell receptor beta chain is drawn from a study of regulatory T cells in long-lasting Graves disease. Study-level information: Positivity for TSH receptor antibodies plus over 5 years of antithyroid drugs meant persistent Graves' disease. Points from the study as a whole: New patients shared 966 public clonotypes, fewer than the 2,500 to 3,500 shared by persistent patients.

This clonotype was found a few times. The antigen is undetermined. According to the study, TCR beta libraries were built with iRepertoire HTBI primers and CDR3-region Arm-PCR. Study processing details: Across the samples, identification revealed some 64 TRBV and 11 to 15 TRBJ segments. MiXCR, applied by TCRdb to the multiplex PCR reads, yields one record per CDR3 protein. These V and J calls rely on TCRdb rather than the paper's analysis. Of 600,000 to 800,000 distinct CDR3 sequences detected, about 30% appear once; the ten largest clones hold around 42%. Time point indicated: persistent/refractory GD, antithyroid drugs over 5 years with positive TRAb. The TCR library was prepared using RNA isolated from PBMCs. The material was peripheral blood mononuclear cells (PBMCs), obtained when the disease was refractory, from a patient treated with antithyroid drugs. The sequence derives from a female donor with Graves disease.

CDR3 DNA: TGTGCCTGCCCAGGGAGGTATGGCTACACCTTC. Its protein product is CACPGRYGYTF. The genes are TRBV30 and TRBJ1-2; TRBD1 is a possible D gene (5 bases). Per germline, CDR1 GTSNPN and CDR2 SVGIG (reference sequence). The CDR3 is 11 amino acids. The V and J ends lost 6 bases and 5 bases respectively, with 10 bases between them. Supplemented by reference TRBV30 and TRBJ1-2, the full variable domain reads SQTIHQWPATLVQPVGSPLSLECTVEGTSNPNLYWYRQAAGRGLQLLFYSVGIGQISSEVPQNLSASRPQDRQFILSSKKLLLSDSGFYLCACPGRYGYTFGSGTRLTVV.